The rows below give T cell receptor beta chains drawn from one sample of a study of CXCR3-negative and CXCR3-positive naive CD8 T cells. From the 5' RACE reads, TCRdb lists one entry per CDR3 protein and no DNA. The sample has over 70,000 distinct CDR3 sequences. The sequencing sample was made of naive CXCR3+ CD8+ T cells from blood. The receptors were sampled from a human donor in good health. Some clones in this sample may be carry-over from other donors' samples. Both conserved end residues are part of each CDR3.

>TRBV5-5|TRBJ2-3
CASSLEGLTDTQYF
>TRBV10-1|TRBJ1-1
CASSEWGTEAFF
>TRBV27|TRBJ2-7
CASADRVNYEQYF
>TRBV28|TRBJ2-4
CASSLQGSMYF
>TRBV10-3|TRBJ1-2
CATSGGALTSDFGYTF
>TRBV20-1|TRBJ2-3
CSAGLSGRKDTQYF
>TRBV6-2/TRBV6-3|TRBJ2-1
CASSTGNLNKQFF
>TRBV24-1|TRBJ2-1
CATSDSATGVIHEQFF
>TRBV10-3|TRBJ2-1
CAISGSSVNEQLF
>TRBV20-1|TRBJ1-6
CSAGGGESSPLHF
>TRBV19|TRBJ2-7
CASSGGTGRHDEQYF
>TRBV11-2|TRBJ2-7
CASSGLAGGRHEQYF
>TRBV13|TRBJ2-3
CASSPGGTDTQYF
>TRBV7-9|TRBJ2-7
CASSPQTLVYEQYF
>TRBV5-5|TRBJ2-1
CASSLDPLGEQFF
>TRBV7-2|TRBJ1-4
CASSQTGNEKLFF
>TRBV5-4|TRBJ2-3
CASSLVGGGLSTDTQYF
>TRBV20-1|TRBJ2-7
CSAVQGGIAYEQYF
>TRBV6-2/TRBV6-3|TRBJ2-1
CASRRDGGNEQFF
>TRBV27|TRBJ1-2
CASSLSFRQGNYGYTF
>TRBV29-1|TRBJ2-1
CSVEKVGLSNEQFF
>TRBV4-1|TRBJ1-3
CASSQDPGEGNTIYF
>TRBV15|TRBJ2-7
CATSREPTYEQYF
>TRBV29-1|TRBJ2-3
CSVSPSGQPAGTQYF
>TRBV6-5|TRBJ1-2
CASSYSGQGEDGYTF
>TRBV29-1|TRBJ2-3
CSVGSTDTQYF